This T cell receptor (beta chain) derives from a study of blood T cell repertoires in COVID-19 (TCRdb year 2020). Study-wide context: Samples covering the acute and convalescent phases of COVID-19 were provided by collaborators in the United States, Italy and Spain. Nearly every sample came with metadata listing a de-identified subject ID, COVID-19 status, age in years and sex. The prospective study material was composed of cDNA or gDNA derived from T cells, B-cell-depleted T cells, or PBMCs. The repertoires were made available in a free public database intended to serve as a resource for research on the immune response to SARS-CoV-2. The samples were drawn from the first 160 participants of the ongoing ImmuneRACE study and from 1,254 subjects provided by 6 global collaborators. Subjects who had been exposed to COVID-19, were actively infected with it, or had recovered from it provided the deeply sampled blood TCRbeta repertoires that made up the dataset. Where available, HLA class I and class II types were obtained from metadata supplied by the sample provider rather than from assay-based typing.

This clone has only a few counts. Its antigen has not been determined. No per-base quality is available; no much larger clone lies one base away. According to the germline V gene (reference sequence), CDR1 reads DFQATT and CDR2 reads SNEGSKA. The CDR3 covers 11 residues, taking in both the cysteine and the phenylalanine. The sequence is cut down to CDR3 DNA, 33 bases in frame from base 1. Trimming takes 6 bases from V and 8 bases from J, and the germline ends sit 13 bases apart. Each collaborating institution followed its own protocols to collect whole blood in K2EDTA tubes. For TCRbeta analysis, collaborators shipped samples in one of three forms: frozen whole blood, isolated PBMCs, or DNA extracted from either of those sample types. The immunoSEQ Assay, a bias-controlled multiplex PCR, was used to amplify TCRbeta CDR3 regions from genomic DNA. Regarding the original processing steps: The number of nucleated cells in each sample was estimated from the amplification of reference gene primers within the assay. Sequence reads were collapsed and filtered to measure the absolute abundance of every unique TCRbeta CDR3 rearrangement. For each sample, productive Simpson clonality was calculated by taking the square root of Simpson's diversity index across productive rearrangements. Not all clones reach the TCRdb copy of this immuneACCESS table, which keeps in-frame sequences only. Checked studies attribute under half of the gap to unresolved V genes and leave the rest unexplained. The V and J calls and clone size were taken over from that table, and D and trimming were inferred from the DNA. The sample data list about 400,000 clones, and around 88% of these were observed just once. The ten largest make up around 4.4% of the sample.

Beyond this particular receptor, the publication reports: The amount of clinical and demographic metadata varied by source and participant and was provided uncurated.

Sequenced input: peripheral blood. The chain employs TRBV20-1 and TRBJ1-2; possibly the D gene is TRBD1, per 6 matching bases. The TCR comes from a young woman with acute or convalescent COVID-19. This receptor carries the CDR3 CSAKGGVGYTF. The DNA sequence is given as TGCAGTGCCAAGGGGGGGGTGGGCTACACCTTC.